The sequence of this T cell receptor beta chain was determined in a study of T cell changes during pregnancy in multiple sclerosis. V gave up 8 bases and J gave up 4 bases; unmatched junction bases: 9. CDR3 length: 14 residues. Germline V lookup: CDR1 SGHRS, CDR2 YFSETQ. The method was immunoSEQ multiplex PCR; TCRdb's version includes in-frame clones alone and lacks a portion of them. This table has fewer than 35,000 clones, about nine tenths appearing once. Specimen: CD4+ T cells from peripheral blood mononuclear cells, collected in the second trimester of pregnancy. The sequence derives from a female donor in good health, enrolled as a control in a pregnancy study. The J gene is TRBJ2-5, the V gene TRBV5-1; 9 bases are shared with TRBD2. CDR3 nucleotides: TGCGCCAGTGATGAGGGACTAGCTGCAGAGACCCAGTACTTC. Its protein product is CASDEGLAAETQYF.